This T cell receptor beta chain derives from a study of blood T cell repertoires in COVID-19. Study at large: Material from acute and convalescent COVID-19 was sourced from the United States, Italy and Spain.

This CDR3 contains 16 residues. Germline CDR1 is SGHTA and CDR2 is FQGNSA. V shed 6 bases and J shed 0 bases, with 16 bases lying between them. The assay was immunoSEQ multiplex PCR, and TCRdb's table has in-frame clones only and misses some. Counted here are approximately 52,000 clones, about 90% occurring once; the ten biggest clones make up approximately 15%. This clone was counted a single time. Sequenced input: peripheral blood. The rearrangement joins TRBV7-2 to TRBJ2-3; D might be TRBD2 (7 bases). The receptor was isolated from a human donor with active COVID-19. The donor label of this sample is uncertain. This CDR3 is CASRSGGLRSTDTQYF. Here the CDR3 DNA reads TGTGCCAGCAGATCCGGGGGGCTACGAAGCACAGATACGCAGTATTTT.